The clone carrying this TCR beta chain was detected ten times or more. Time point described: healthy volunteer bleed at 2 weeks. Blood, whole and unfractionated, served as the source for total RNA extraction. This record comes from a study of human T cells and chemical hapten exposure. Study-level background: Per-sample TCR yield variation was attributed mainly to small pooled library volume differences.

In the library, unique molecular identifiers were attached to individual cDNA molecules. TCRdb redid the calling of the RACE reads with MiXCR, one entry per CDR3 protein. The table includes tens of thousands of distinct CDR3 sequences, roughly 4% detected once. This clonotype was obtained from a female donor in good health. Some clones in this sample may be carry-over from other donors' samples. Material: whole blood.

CDR3 in amino acids: CASSLGTSPLHF. Written as DNA, the CDR3 is TGTGCCAGCAGCCTCGGGACTTCACCCCTCCACTTT. The chain couples TRBV5-6 to TRBJ1-6; a weak D match, TRBD1 (5 bases). The CDR3 loop spans 12 amino acids. Germline CDR1 and CDR2: SGHDT and YYEEEE. Between the trimmed V and J ends, which lost 4 bases and 9 bases, there was a span of 8 bases.